Below are 2 T cell receptor beta chains sequenced from a single sample in a study of CD8+ T cells in alopecia areata. Reverse transcribed after extraction, RNA yielded cDNA as the sequencing template. The protocol was immunoSEQ multiplex PCR, while the TCRdb copy is restricted to in-frame clones and leaves out a portion. The table includes 95,000 to 110,000 clones, roughly 53% detected once. Sequenced: CD4+ T cells sorted from blood. The receptors were gathered from a human donor in good health.

The genes are TRBV5-1 and TRBJ2-5, with D hard to call. The V end lost 3 bases, the J end lost 2 bases, and 14 bases lay between the germline ends. Germline V CDR1 and CDR2: SGHRS, YFSETQ. The CDR3 sequence is 15 residues long. Here the CDR3 reads CASSSQLGTQETQYF. The DNA for the CDR3 is TGCGCCAGCAGCTCACAGCTAGGAACGCAAGAGACCCAGTACTTC.

The rearrangement links TRBV6-5 to TRBJ1-2, with a tentative D call TRBD1 (5 bases). V lost 5 bases and J lost 4, with 11 bases in between. Per germline, CDR1 MNHEY and CDR2 SVGAGI. CDR3 length: 13 amino acids. The CDR3 nucleotides are TGTGCCAGCAGTAGGGACGGCCGCTATGGCTACACCTTC. It codes for CASSRDGRYGYTF.